This T cell receptor beta chain appears in the sequencing data of a study of T cell responses to AZD1222 COVID-19 vaccine. Profiled with immunoSEQ multiplex PCR; TCRdb holds only in-frame clones, not every one. The data hold fewer than 200,000 clones, with roughly 92% observed a single time. Regarding this clone: The antigen remains undetermined.

The ends were cut back, 5 bases at V and 0 bases at J, with 16 bases in the middle. Germline V CDR1 and CDR2: SEHNR, FQNEAQ (reference sequence). The CDR3 is 16 amino acids. The study's findings and limits: Unmutated variant regions reportedly attract nearly half of all spike-specific TCRs. The study identified only six AZD1222 recipients as seropositive at baseline. It should be noted that donors were predominantly white British and more often female, and clonal diversity was possibly underestimated. Two AZD1222 administrations were followed by greater Spike-specific TCR breadth and depth.

This chain uses TRBV7-9 with TRBJ1-1; D not certain. The receptor's source is an adult in good health. The source material was peripheral blood, sampled on day 0 of AZD1222 vaccination. The CDR3 region has the DNA TGTGCCAGCAGCCCCTGGACGGGCATTGTGAACACTGAAGCTTTCTTT. Translated, it gives CASSPWTGIVNTEAFF.